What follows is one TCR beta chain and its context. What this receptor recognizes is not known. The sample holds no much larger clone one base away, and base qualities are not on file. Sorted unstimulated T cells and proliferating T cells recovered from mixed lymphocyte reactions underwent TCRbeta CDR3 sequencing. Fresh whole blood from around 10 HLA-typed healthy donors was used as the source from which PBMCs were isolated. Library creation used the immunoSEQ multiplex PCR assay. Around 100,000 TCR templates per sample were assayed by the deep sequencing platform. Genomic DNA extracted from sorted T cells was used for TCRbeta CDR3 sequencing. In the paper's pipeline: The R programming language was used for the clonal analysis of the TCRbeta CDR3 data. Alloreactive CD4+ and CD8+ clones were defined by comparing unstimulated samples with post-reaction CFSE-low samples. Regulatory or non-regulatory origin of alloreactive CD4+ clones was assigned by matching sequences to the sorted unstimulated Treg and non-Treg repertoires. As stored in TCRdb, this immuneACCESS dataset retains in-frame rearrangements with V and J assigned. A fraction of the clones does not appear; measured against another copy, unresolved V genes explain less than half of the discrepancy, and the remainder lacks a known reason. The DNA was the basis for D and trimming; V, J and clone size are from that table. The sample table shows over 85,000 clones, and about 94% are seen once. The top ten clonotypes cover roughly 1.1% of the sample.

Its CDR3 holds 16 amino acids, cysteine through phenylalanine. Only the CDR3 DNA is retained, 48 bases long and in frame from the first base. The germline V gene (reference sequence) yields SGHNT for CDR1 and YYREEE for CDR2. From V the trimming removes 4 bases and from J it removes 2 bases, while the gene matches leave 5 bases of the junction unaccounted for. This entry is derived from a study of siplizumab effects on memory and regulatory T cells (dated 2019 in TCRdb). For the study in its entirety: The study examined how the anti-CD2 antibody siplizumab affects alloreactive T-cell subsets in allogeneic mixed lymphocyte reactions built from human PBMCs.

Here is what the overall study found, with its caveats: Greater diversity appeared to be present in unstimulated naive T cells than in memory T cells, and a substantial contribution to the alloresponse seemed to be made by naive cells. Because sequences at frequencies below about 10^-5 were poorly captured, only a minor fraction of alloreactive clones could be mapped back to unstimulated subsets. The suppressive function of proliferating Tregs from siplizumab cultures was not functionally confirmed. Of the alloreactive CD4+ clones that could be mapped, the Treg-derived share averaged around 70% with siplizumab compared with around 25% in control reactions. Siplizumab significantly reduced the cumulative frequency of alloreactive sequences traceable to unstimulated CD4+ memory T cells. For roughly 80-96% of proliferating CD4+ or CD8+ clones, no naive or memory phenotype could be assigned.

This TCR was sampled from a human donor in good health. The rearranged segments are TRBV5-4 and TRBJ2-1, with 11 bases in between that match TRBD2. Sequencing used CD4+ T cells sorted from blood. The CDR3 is CASSPGTSGPYNEQFF. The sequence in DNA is TGTGCCAGCAGCCCAGGGACTAGCGGACCCTACAATGAGCAGTTCTTC.